One and the same sample provided the 15 T cell receptor beta chains below, sequenced in a study of blood T cell repertoires in COVID-19. Some clones are missing from TCRdb's copy, which holds only in-frame ones; the method was immunoSEQ multiplex PCR. The sample records a few hundred thousand clones, 85% being singletons. The sample comprised PBMCs or T cells enriched from blood (not recorded which). Receptor source: a middle-aged man who had recovered from COVID-19.

This clone was observed a few times. V usage is TRBV19 and J usage is TRBJ2-7; TRBD2 aligns across 9 bases. Losses at the gene ends were 7 bases for V and 4 bases for J; bases not matched to a gene: 8. CDR3 length equals 14 residues. Germline V gives CDR1 LNHDA, CDR2 SQIVND (reference sequence). In nucleotides, the CDR3 is TGTGCCAGTACCCTGACTAGCGGATCATACGAGCAGTACTTC. Translation: CASTLTSGSYEQYF.

J is TRBJ1-4 and V is TRBV2; perhaps TRBD1 as D (5 bases). The CDR3 is 17 amino acids. With 2 bases removed from V and 0 bases from J, the gap between germline ends came to 13 bases. CDR1 is SNHLY and CDR2 is FYNNEI in the germline V gene. This CDR3 reads CASSELGGAATNEKLFF. DNA of the CDR3: TGTGCCAGCAGTGAATTGGGCGGGGCCGCAACTAATGAAAAACTGTTTTTT.

The CDR3 loop reads CASSFGREGPETQYF. The CDR3 DNA is TGTGCCAGCAGCTTCGGACGGGAGGGCCCGGAGACCCAGTACTTC. The chain couples TRBV11-1 to TRBJ2-5; TRBD2 aligns across 8 bases. Unmatched junction bases numbered 8, after V lost 3 bases and J lost 5 bases. This CDR3 spans 15 amino acids. CDR1 and CDR2 (germline): SGHAT, FQDESV (reference sequence).

The J gene is TRBJ1-2, the V gene TRBV7-9; D unclear. The CDR3 spans 16 residues. The V and J ends lost 0 bases and 7 bases respectively, with 18 bases between them. The germline V gene has CDR1 SEHNR and CDR2 FQNEAQ (reference sequence). CDR3 region: CASSLAYQVLQLGYTF. The CDR3 coding sequence is TGTGCCAGCAGCTTAGCGTACCAGGTTCTGCAACTTGGCTACACCTTC.

The chain couples TRBV5-4 to TRBJ2-7; 15 nucleotides line up with TRBD2. Germline V CDR1 and CDR2: SGHNT, YYREEE (reference sequence). The CDR3 runs to 16 residues. The V and J ends lost 4 bases and 0 bases, in that order; junction bases with no gene match: 2. CDR3 loop: CASSRGLAGGSYEQYF. In nucleotides, the CDR3 is TGTGCCAGCAGCCGGGGACTAGCGGGGGGCTCCTACGAGCAGTACTTC.

The chain employs TRBV19 and TRBJ1-3; D possibly corresponds to TRBD1 (5 bases). CDR3 size: 14 residues. The germline gives CDR1 LNHDA, CDR2 SQIVND (reference sequence). V dropped 9 bases and J dropped 0 bases, with 12 bases sitting between them. Here the CDR3 DNA reads TGTGCCAGCAGCAGGGATAGCTCTGGAAACACCATATATTTT. Its translation: CASSRDSSGNTIYF.

The CDR3 spells CASSVPGLAYEQFF. CDR3 coding DNA: TGTGCCAGCAGTGTACCGGGACTAGCCTATGAGCAGTTCTTC. The V and J genes are TRBV25-1 and TRBJ2-1; 9 bases are shared with TRBD2. V lost 4 bases and J lost 8; bases outside the gene matches: 6. Germline V CDR1 and CDR2: MGHDK, SYGVNS. The CDR3 is made up of 14 amino acids.

There are a few counts of this clone. The V call is TRBV7-2, the J call TRBJ2-7, with 7 nucleotides matching TRBD1. The CDR3 has 14 residues. Germline V gene sequence: CDR1 SGHTA, CDR2 FQGNSA. The trim removed 5 bases at V and 2 bases at J, leaving 6 bases unmatched. DNA for the CDR3: TGTGCCAGCAGCGCTGGGACAGAACCCTACGAGCAGTACTTC. Its translation is CASSAGTEPYEQYF.

The chain has TRBV19 and TRBJ2-7, with 9 nucleotides matching TRBD1. Germline V lookup: CDR1 LNHDA, CDR2 SQIVND (reference sequence). The length of the CDR3 is 13 residues. The V and J ends lost 4 bases and 5 bases, in that order; junction bases with no gene match: 3. This chain's CDR3 is CASSTWTGDEQYF. CDR3 nucleotide sequence: TGTGCCAGTAGTACCTGGACAGGGGACGAGCAGTACTTC.

The J gene is TRBJ2-1, the V gene TRBV19; the match to TRBD2 covers 10 bases. The CDR3 consists of 16 residues. Germline V lookup: CDR1 LNHDA, CDR2 SQIVND (reference sequence). J lost 4 bases, V lost 1 base, and 4 bases had no gene match. The CDR3 is CASSIGATSGYNEQFF. CDR3 DNA sequence: TGTGCCAGTAGTATAGGGGCGACTAGCGGGTACAATGAGCAGTTCTTC.

This chain uses TRBV11-1 with TRBJ1-2; D not resolved. Germline values: CDR1 SGHAT, CDR2 FQDESV (reference sequence). V was cut by 5 bases and J by 5 bases, with 18 bases left in between. The CDR3 has 15 amino acids. CDR3 DNA sequence: TGTGCCAGCAGCCCTATAGAGGGTCAGGAGTATGGCTACACCTTC. Translating gives CASSPIEGQEYGYTF.

The sample holds one count of this clone. The J gene is TRBJ1-4, the V gene TRBV12-3 or TRBV12-4; 7 bases align to TRBD1. Trimming took 3 bases from V and 7 from J; bases not matched to a gene: 2. The CDR3 consists of 13 residues. The CDR3 region has the DNA TGTGCCAGCAGTTTGGCAGGGGGTGAAAAACTGTTTTTT. The encoded protein is CASSLAGGEKLFF.

This clone came up once. The gene calls are TRBV6-6 and TRBJ2-7, with TRBD2 matching 7 bases. The V gene end was trimmed by 0 bases and the J gene end by 12 bases; junction bases not matched to a gene: 5. CDR1 is MNHNY, CDR2 SVGAGI, per germline (reference sequence). This CDR3 comprises 12 residues. CDR3 nucleotide sequence: TGTGCCAGCAGTTACTCGAGGGAGGGCCTGTACTTC. It is translated as CASSYSREGLYF.

The chain uses TRBV7-9 and TRBJ2-7; D not resolved. The CDR3 has 12 amino acids. Trimming removed 3 bases from V and 4 bases from J, with 7 bases in between. CDR1 is SEHNR, CDR2 FQNEAQ, per germline (reference sequence). The CDR3: CASSFSPYEQYF. The CDR3, as DNA: TGTGCCAGCAGCTTTTCTCCTTACGAGCAGTACTTC.

The chain uses TRBV19 and TRBJ1-1, with a tentative D call TRBD1 (5 bases). V lost 3 bases, J lost 1 base, and 12 bases lay in between. The germline gives CDR1 LNHDA, CDR2 SQIVND (reference sequence). This CDR3 is built from 15 residues. The CDR3 sequence is CASSMWQGRNTEAFF. The CDR3 nucleotides read TGTGCCAGTAGTATGTGGCAGGGTCGGAACACTGAAGCTTTCTTT. The full variable domain, with the rest looked up from reference TRBV19 and TRBJ1-1, is DGGITQSPKYLFRKEGQNVTLSCEQNLNHDAMYWYRQDPGQGLRLIYYSQIVNDFQKGDIAEGYSVSREKKESFPLTVTSAQKNPTAFYLCASSMWQGRNTEAFFGQGTRLTVV.